The 28 T cell receptor beta chains in this list originate from one sample, sequenced in a study of T cells in localized non-small cell lung cancer. Using immunoSEQ multiplex PCR, the repertoire was profiled, and TCRdb retains in-frame clones only, with some absent. The sample holds about 1,400 clones, 23% seen once. The sample was lung tumor tissue, taken before any cancer treatment. Receptors originate from a male donor older than 55 with stage I squamous cell lung carcinoma.

This clone showed up just a few times. The gene calls are TRBV11-3 and TRBJ2-1, with TRBD2 matching over 15 bases. The CDR3 runs to 16 residues. Germline V lookup: CDR1 SGHNT, CDR2 YENEEA. V lost 5 bases, J lost 8 bases, and 7 bases stayed unmatched. In DNA, the CDR3 is TGTGCCAGCAGCCCCAGGACTAGCGGGAGGGCCCATGAGCAGTTCTTC. It encodes CASSPRTSGRAHEQFF.

The V and J genes are TRBV19 and TRBJ1-4; possibly TRBD1 for D (6 bases). CDR3 length equals 14 residues. The V end was cut by 5 bases, the J end by 8 bases, with 15 bases between. Germline-derived CDR1 and CDR2 are LNHDA and SQIVND (reference sequence). As DNA, the CDR3 is TGTGCCAGTAGTTTGGACAGCCAACGCGAAAAACTGTTTTTT. Its protein is CASSLDSQREKLFF.

This clone is labeled large. This chain connects TRBV18 to TRBJ2-5; 10 bases are a match to TRBD2. The germline CDR1 and CDR2 sequences are KGHSH and LQKENI. This CDR3 region has 13 residues. The CDR3 DNA is TGTGCGGGGGACCTAGCGGGAGAAGAGACCCAGTACTTC. It yields the protein CAGDLAGEETQYF. Full variable domain (outside the CDR3, taken from reference TRBV18 and TRBJ2-5): NAGVMQNPRHLVRRRGQEARLRCSPMKGHSHVYWYRQLPEEGLKFMVYLQKENIIDESGMPKERFSAEFPKEGPSILRIQQVVRGDSAAYFCAGDLAGEETQYFGPGTRLLVL.

By frequency in the sample, this clone is medium-sized. The chain recombines TRBV11-3 with TRBJ2-3, with 10 bases lining up with TRBD2. The germline V gene encodes CDR1 SGHNT and CDR2 YENEEA. V shed 7 bases, J shed 4 bases, and the junction held 8 bases outside the gene matches. CDR3 length: 15 amino acids. The chain's CDR3 is CASTEMGTSADTQYF. DNA for the CDR3: TGTGCCAGCACTGAAATGGGGACTAGCGCAGATACGCAGTATTTT.

This clone was observed a handful of times. This sequence joins TRBV19 and TRBJ2-4; the D call may be TRBD1 or TRBD2 (6 bases each). This CDR3 has 16 amino acids. CDR1 and CDR2 from the germline V gene are LNHDA and SQIVND (reference sequence). V lost 5 bases and J 0 bases, leaving 14 bases between the germline ends. In DNA, the CDR3 is TGTGCCAGTAGTGAACAGGGAGGTGTAGCCAAAAACATTCAGTACTTC. It is translated as CASSEQGGVAKNIQYF. The full variable domain, completed using reference TRBV19 and TRBJ2-4, is DGGITQSPKYLFRKEGQNVTLSCEQNLNHDAMYWYRQDPGQGLRLIYYSQIVNDFQKGDIAEGYSVSREKKESFPLTVTSAQKNPTAFYLCASSEQGGVAKNIQYFGAGTRLSVL.

This clone showed up just a few times. The chain combines TRBV11-3 with TRBJ2-2, with D hard to call. Germline CDR1 is SGHNT and CDR2 is YENEEA. V was cut by 5 bases and J by 1 base, with 11 bases left in between. The CDR3 extends over 15 amino acids. The DNA for the CDR3 is TGTGCCAGCAGCAAGGACGTTCAGAACACCGGGGAGCTGTTTTTT. Its protein product is CASSKDVQNTGELFF.

CDR3: CASSLVVANTGELFF. CDR3 DNA: TGCGCCAGCAGCTTGGTAGTAGCGAACACCGGGGAGCTGTTTTTT. The chain combines TRBV5-1 with TRBJ2-2; D uncertain. The CDR3 runs to 15 residues. The germline V gene has CDR1 SGHRS and CDR2 YFSETQ. V lost 0 bases and J 0 bases, leaving 6 bases between the germline ends. Full variable domain (remainder filled in from reference TRBV5-1 and TRBJ2-2): KAGVTQTPRYLIKTRGQQVTLSCSPISGHRSVSWYQQTPGQGLQFLFEYFSETQRNKGNFPGRFSGRQFSNSRSEMNVSTLELGDSALYLCASSLVVANTGELFFGEGSRLTVL.

The chain is built from TRBV19 and TRBJ1-2, with a weak D call TRBD1 (5 bases). V was pared by 3 bases and J by 3 bases, with 17 bases between. The CDR3 has 16 amino acids. Germline V gene lookup returns CDR1 LNHDA and CDR2 SQIVND (reference sequence). The CDR3 is CASSISGLIGDYGYTF. In nucleotides, the CDR3 is TGTGCCAGTAGTATTAGTGGACTCATAGGGGACTATGGCTACACCTTC.

This chain uses TRBV11-3 with TRBJ2-5; TRBD1 matches at 11 bases. The CDR3 contains 15 residues. V lost 6 bases and J lost 5; bases outside the gene matches: 8. CDR1 SGHNT and CDR2 YENEEA come from the germline V gene. The CDR3 reads CASRRGQGARETQYF. For the CDR3, the DNA is TGTGCCAGCAGGAGAGGACAGGGGGCGCGGGAGACCCAGTACTTC. The whole variable domain, filled in from reference TRBV11-3 and TRBJ2-5, reads EAGVVQSPRYKIIEKKQPVAFWCNPISGHNTLYWYLQNLGQGPELLIRYENEEAVDDSQLPKDRFSAERLKGVDSTLKIQPAELGDSAVYLCASRRGQGARETQYFGPGTRLLVL.

The chain combines TRBV30 with TRBJ1-4; TRBD1 might be the D (5 bases). This CDR3 is built from 14 residues. Looked up from germline, CDR1 is GTSNPN and CDR2 is SVGIG (reference sequence). Trimming left V 5 bases short and J 7 bases short, with 17 bases between. DNA for the CDR3: TGTGCCTGGGGCCCCGGGACGGATATTGAAAAACTGTTTTTT. It is translated as CAWGPGTDIEKLFF.

In this sample, this clone turned up a few times. At one boundary the junction diverges from the germline segment, which might be a read error. The V and J genes are TRBV6-8 and TRBJ1-3, with no clear D. From germline, CDR1 is MNHGY and CDR2 SAAAGT. This CDR3 contains 15 residues. As DNA, the CDR3 is TGTGCCATCAGTAGTCAGACGAACTCTGGAAACACCATATATTTT. It is translated as CAISSQTNSGNTIYF.

This chain connects TRBV6-8 to TRBJ2-3, with 13 positions matching TRBD2. The V gene end was trimmed by 4 bases and the J gene end by 4 bases; junction bases not matched to a gene: 2. Germline V gene data show CDR1 as MNHGY and CDR2 as SAAAGT. The CDR3 loop spans 15 amino acids. The CDR3 DNA is TGTGCCAGCAGTTGGACTAGCGGGAGTTCAGATACGCAGTATTTT. Residues: CASSWTSGSSDTQYF.

The chain recombines TRBV30 with TRBJ1-4, with D perhaps matching TRBD1 (5 bases). The CDR3 consists of 11 residues. With 1 base removed from V and 8 bases from J, the gap between germline ends came to 5 bases. Germline CDR1 is GTSNPN and CDR2 is SVGIG (reference sequence). CDR3 nucleotides: TGTGCCTGGAGTGACAGGGAAAAACTGTTTTTT. Residues: CAWSDREKLFF.

This clone is labeled large. This rearrangement joins TRBV11-3 to TRBJ1-3, with 7 bases aligning to TRBD1. The germline V gene encodes CDR1 SGHNT and CDR2 YENEEA. The CDR3 runs to 16 residues. J lost 8 bases, V lost 5 bases, and 15 bases had no gene match. CDR3 in DNA: TGTGCCAGCAGCCCCGCGGGACAGCGTCGGAGGGACACCATATATTTT. This encodes CASSPAGQRRRDTIYF.

This clone was found a few times. V is TRBV6-8 and J is TRBJ1-2, with TRBD1 identical over 7 bases. Germline V lookup: CDR1 MNHGY, CDR2 SAAAGT. J gave up 3 bases and V 5 bases, and 12 bases lay outside the gene matches. This CDR3 spans 16 amino acids. The CDR3 coding sequence is TGTGCCAGCAGTGCTGCCAGGGGGGTTGTGGACTATGGCTACACCTTC. It encodes CASSAARGVVDYGYTF.

Written as DNA, the CDR3 is TGCAGCGCGTTGGGGGGGTCGGACCTCAATGAGCAGTTCTTC. Translated, it gives CSALGGSDLNEQFF. The J gene is TRBJ2-1, the V gene TRBV29-1; 7 nucleotides align to TRBD2. Germline V lookup: CDR1 SQVTM, CDR2 ANQGSEA. The CDR3 is 14 residues long. Unmatched junction bases numbered 12, after V lost 7 bases and J lost 6 bases.

This clone is large (0.1 to 1%). This sequence joins TRBV6-8 and TRBJ1-1, with D maybe TRBD1 (5 bases). The V gene's germline CDR1 is MNHGY and CDR2 SAAAGT. The V gene lost 2 bases and the J gene lost 10 bases, with 14 bases spanning the gap. The CDR3 spans 13 residues. The CDR3 sequence: CASSYLGGTGAFF. CDR3 DNA: TGTGCCAGCAGTTACCTCGGAGGTACAGGAGCTTTCTTT.

This clone was seen a handful of times. V and J are TRBV6-8 and TRBJ2-1; TRBD2 matches at 11 bases. Germline assignment: CDR1 MNHGY and CDR2 SAAAGT. The CDR3 has 18 residues. With 4 bases clipped from V and 0 bases from J, the junction kept 8 bases outside the gene matches. The CDR3, as DNA: TGTGCCAGCAGTTTCAGTAGCGGGAGGGTTTCCTCCTACAATGAGCAGTTCTTC. Translation gives CASSFSSGRVSSYNEQFF.

Only a few counts were recorded for this clone. The CDR3 here is CASRRLAGTNEQFF. DNA for the CDR3: TGTGCCAGCAGAAGACTAGCGGGAACCAATGAGCAGTTCTTC. The chain recombines TRBV11-3 with TRBJ2-1; 11 nucleotides align to TRBD2. V was clipped by 6 bases and J by 6 bases; unmatched bases: 4. CDR1 and CDR2 (germline): SGHNT, YENEEA. This CDR3 contains 14 residues.

J is TRBJ1-3 and V is TRBV19, with D hard to call. The length of the CDR3 is 12 residues. From germline, CDR1 is LNHDA and CDR2 SQIVND (reference sequence). The CDR3 bases are TGTGGGAGCGGGAGCTCTGGAAACACCATATATTTT. Residues: CGSGSSGNTIYF.

Sample share makes this clone large (0.1 to 1%). The chain uses TRBV11-3 and TRBJ1-4; the D gene is possibly TRBD1 (6 bases). This CDR3 is built from 14 residues. Trimming stripped 5 bases from V and 6 bases from J, with 13 bases between. Germline V gives CDR1 SGHNT, CDR2 YENEEA. CDR3 in amino acids: CASSPEGGHEKLFF. CDR3 bases: TGTGCCAGCAGCCCTGAGGGGGGGCATGAAAAACTGTTTTTT. Full variable domain (outside the CDR3, taken from reference TRBV11-3 and TRBJ1-4): EAGVVQSPRYKIIEKKQPVAFWCNPISGHNTLYWYLQNLGQGPELLIRYENEEAVDDSQLPKDRFSAERLKGVDSTLKIQPAELGDSAVYLCASSPEGGHEKLFFGSGTQLSVL.

By share of the sample, this clone is large. V is TRBV11-3 and J is TRBJ2-2; D may match TRBD1 or TRBD2 (5 bases each). The length of the CDR3 is 15 residues. V gave up 1 base and J gave up 6 bases, with 12 bases separating them. CDR1 and CDR2 (germline): SGHNT, YENEEA. In DNA form, the CDR3 reads TGTGCCAGCAGCTTAGGGGTGAGGGGCGCCGGGGAGCTGTTTTTT. Translating gives CASSLGVRGAGELFF.

The J gene is TRBJ1-5, the V gene TRBV19; D is ambiguous. CDR3 length equals 13 residues. V gave up 6 bases and J gave up 4 bases, with 10 bases separating them. The germline V gene has CDR1 LNHDA and CDR2 SQIVND (reference sequence). CDR3 loop: CASREGINQPQHF. DNA of the CDR3: TGTGCCAGTAGGGAGGGTATAAATCAGCCCCAGCATTTT.

This clone is medium-sized by share. This sequence joins TRBV6-8 and TRBJ2-2; D is undetermined. The V end was cut by 1 base, the J end by 2 bases, with 5 bases between. CDR1 MNHGY and CDR2 SAAAGT come from the germline V gene. This CDR3 has 14 amino acids. CDR3 in DNA: TGTGCCAGCAGTTACTTCGGTAACACCGGGGAGCTGTTTTTT. Amino acid sequence: CASSYFGNTGELFF.

The genes are TRBV10-3 and TRBJ2-1; unclear D gene. CDR3 length: 13 amino acids. Germline V CDR1 and CDR2: ENHRY, SYGVKD. The ends were cut back, 10 bases at V and 9 bases at J, with 19 bases in the middle. The DNA for the CDR3 is TGTGCCAGCGTTTGGCTCCGGACGACTGAGCAGTTCTTC. Its translation is CASVWLRTTEQFF.

This clone qualifies as medium-sized. The V gene is TRBV28, the J gene TRBJ2-7, with D possibly being TRBD2 (6 bases). The CDR3 totals 13 residues. V was pared by 6 bases and J by 5 bases, with 14 bases between. CDR1 and CDR2 (germline): MDHEN, SYDVKM. The CDR3 nucleotides are TGTGCCAGCAGCCCTGCGGGACTCGACGAGCAGTACGTC. Translating it yields CASSPAGLDEQYV.

This chain uses TRBV9 with TRBJ1-1; D is uncertain. Germline V gives CDR1 SGDLS, CDR2 YYNGEE. Trimming shortened V by 0 bases and J by 7 bases, and 10 bases separated the two germline ends. The CDR3 has 13 residues. CDR3 coding DNA: TGTGCCAGCAGCGTAGAGATCTGGAGTGAAGCTTTCTTT. It yields the protein CASSVEIWSEAFF.

This clone was counted a single time. The rearrangement links TRBV5-1 to TRBJ2-3; possibly TRBD2 for D (6 bases). The CDR3 sequence is 15 residues long. Germline V gene data show CDR1 as SGHRS and CDR2 as YFSETQ. V was cut by 3 bases and J by 1 base, with 12 bases left in between. CDR3 nucleotides: TGCGCCAGCAGCTCCGGGACTTACGGCACAGATACGCAGTATTTT. It translates to CASSSGTYGTDTQYF.